A single sample gave rise to the 28 T cell receptor beta chains below, sequenced in a study of T-cell reconstitution after alpha-beta-depleted transplantation in children. Molecular barcoding with unique molecular identifiers was used for the TCRbeta library. TCRdb recomputed calls from the PCR reads with MiXCR, one row per CDR3 protein. This table has roughly 300,000 distinct CDR3 sequences, nearly 10% appearing once. The input for sequencing was PBMCs from the stem cell graft donor, taken from the stem cell graft. These receptors were taken from a human donor who donated a stem cell graft to a child with SCID.

The gene calls are TRBV14 and TRBJ2-7; the D gene is possibly TRBD1 (6 bases). The CDR3 contains 13 residues. Germline CDR1 and CDR2: SGHDN and FVKESK. Trimming cost V 5 bases and J 7 bases, with 15 bases left between them. The CDR3 spells CASSVDRFSEQYF. CDR3 in DNA: TGTGCCAGCAGCGTGGACAGATTTTCTGAGCAGTACTTC.

There are a few counts of this clonotype. This chain links TRBV7-2 with TRBJ1-2, with 7 bases identical to TRBD1. V lost 1 base and J lost 8; bases outside the gene matches: 10. The germline V gene has CDR1 SGHTA and CDR2 FQGNSA. The CDR3 runs 15 residues. The CDR3 DNA is TGTGCCAGCAGCTTAGGACAGGGAGGTGGTGGGGGCTACACCTTC. This translates into CASSLGQGGGGGYTF.

This clonotype has more than one count but fewer than ten. The rearrangement uses TRBV7-9 and TRBJ1-1, with D uncertain. Trimming removed 5 bases from V and 4 bases from J, with 8 bases in between. Germline V gives CDR1 SEHNR, CDR2 FQNEAQ (reference sequence). This CDR3 has 12 residues. Here the CDR3 reads CASSPSGTEAFF. The CDR3 coding sequence is TGTGCCAGCAGCCCTTCCGGCACTGAAGCTTTCTTT. The variable domain in full, completed from reference TRBV7-9 and TRBJ1-1, reads DTGVSQNPRHKITKRGQNVTFRCDPISEHNRLYWYRQTLGQGPEFLTYFQNEAQLEKSRLLSDRFSAERPKGSFSTLEIQRTEQGDSAMYLCASSPSGTEAFFGQGTRLTVV.

V and J are TRBV12-3 or TRBV12-4 and TRBJ1-1; D unclear. CDR3 length: 13 amino acids. The ends were cut back, 6 bases at V and 5 bases at J, with 13 bases in the middle. The CDR3 is CASSTLPGTEAFF. CDR3 in DNA: TGTGCCAGCAGCACCCTCCCCGGTACTGAAGCTTTCTTT.

The rearrangement joins TRBV29-1 to TRBJ2-1; TRBD2 agrees at 7 bases. Trimming removed 6 bases from V and 1 base from J; junction bases left unmatched: 9. Germline-derived CDR1 and CDR2 are SQVTM and ANQGSEA. This CDR3 region has 15 residues. CDR3 bases: TGCAGCGTGGAGCACAAGGGAGGGTCCTACAATGAGCAGTTCTTC. It is translated as CSVEHKGGSYNEQFF.

This clonotype was counted only a few times. The chain links TRBV27 to TRBJ2-5; D remains unclear. Looked up from germline, CDR1 is MNHEY and CDR2 is SMNVEV (reference sequence). V dropped 3 bases and J dropped 5 bases, with 10 bases sitting between them. The CDR3 contains 13 residues. The CDR3, as DNA: TGTGCCAGCAGTTTTAGACCCAAGGAGACCCAGTACTTC. Its translation is CASSFRPKETQYF.

The sample holds a few counts of this clonotype. The chain uses TRBV7-9 and TRBJ1-2; D gene uncertain. V was cut by 5 bases and J by 0 bases, with 10 bases left in between. The CDR3 runs 14 residues. Germline-derived CDR1 and CDR2 are SEHNR and FQNEAQ (reference sequence). The DNA of the CDR3 is TGTGCCAGCAGCCGGGAGTCTACTAACTATGGCTACACCTTC. Translating gives CASSRESTNYGYTF.

In its sample, this clonotype was seen a few times. The chain employs TRBV20-1 and TRBJ2-1, with 9 bases matching TRBD1. Losses at the gene ends were 2 bases for V and 2 bases for J; bases not matched to a gene: 1. Germline CDR1 DFQATT, CDR2 SNEGSKA (reference sequence). This CDR3 region has 14 residues. In DNA form, the CDR3 reads TGCAGTGCTAGACGGGACAGGGCCTACAATGAGCAGTTCTTC. The encoded protein is CSARRDRAYNEQFF.

This clonotype was observed a handful of times. The J gene is TRBJ2-3, the V gene TRBV10-3; 9 nucleotides align to TRBD2. J lost 4 bases, V lost 3 bases, and 5 bases had no gene match. Germline values: CDR1 ENHRY, CDR2 SYGVKD. This CDR3 comprises 15 residues. The CDR3 loop is CAISEGRGGPDTQYF. The CDR3 coding sequence is TGTGCCATCAGTGAAGGGCGGGGGGGCCCAGATACGCAGTATTTT.

The sample holds a few counts of this clonotype. The V call is TRBV21-1, the J call TRBJ2-6. TRBV21-1 is a recognized pseudogene. This CDR3 region has 18 residues. The CDR3 region is CASSKACNRSSGANVLTF. In nucleotides, the CDR3 is TGTGCCAGCAGCAAAGCTTGTAACCGATCCTCTGGGGCCAACGTCCTGACTTTC.

The chain is built from TRBV5-6 and TRBJ2-5; D call uncertain. Deletions cut 4 bases from V and 1 base from J, with 11 bases between. The CDR3 consists of 14 residues. CDR1 and CDR2 (germline): SGHDT, YYEEEE. The CDR3 sequence: CASSAWEGQETQYF. CDR3 nucleotide sequence: TGTGCCAGCAGCGCCTGGGAAGGCCAAGAGACCCAGTACTTC.

J is TRBJ2-6 and V is TRBV2, with D maybe TRBD1 (6 bases). This CDR3 has 16 amino acids. Looked up from germline, CDR1 is SNHLY and CDR2 is FYNNEI. V dropped 2 bases and J dropped 3 bases, with 11 bases sitting between them. This chain's CDR3 is CASSEQGSSGANVLTF. In DNA, the CDR3 is TGTGCCAGCAGTGAACAGGGGAGTAGTGGGGCCAACGTCCTGACTTTC.

The CDR3 nucleotides are TGTGCCAGCTCTAAGCAGGACTTTCCTTACGAGCAGTACTTC. Protein product: CASSKQDFPYEQYF. This chain links TRBV4-2 with TRBJ2-7; D is perhaps TRBD2 (5 bases). In germline, CDR1 is LGHNA, CDR2 YNFKEQ. V was pared by 8 bases and J by 4 bases, with 18 bases between. CDR3 size: 14 residues.

The CDR3 bases are TGTGCCACCAGTGCGGACCCATCGACAGGGGTCTACAATGAGCAGTTCTTC. Translation gives CATSADPSTGVYNEQFF. This chain connects TRBV24-1 to TRBJ2-1; 8 nucleotides match TRBD1. Germline assignment: CDR1 KGHDR and CDR2 SFDVKD. This CDR3 region has 17 residues. V shed 5 bases and J 3 bases; nucleotides not matched to a gene: 11.

There are a few counts of this clonotype. This chain connects TRBV12-3 or TRBV12-4 to TRBJ2-1, with TRBD2 matching over 10 bases. V was clipped by 4 bases and J by 12 bases; unmatched bases: 21. The CDR3 contains 18 residues. The CDR3 region is CASSSRRGRASGGERQFF. The CDR3 DNA sequence: TGTGCCAGCAGTTCCCGACGTGGGAGAGCTAGCGGGGGCGAAAGGCAGTTCTTC.

The V gene is TRBV5-1, the J gene TRBJ2-1; 14 bases agree with TRBD2. Germline CDR1 reads SGHRS; CDR2 reads YFSETQ. The length of the CDR3 is 14 residues. V shed 4 bases, J shed 9 bases, and the junction held 3 bases outside the gene matches. CDR3 bases: TGCGCCAGCAGCCCCGGACTAGCGGGGGGTGAGCAGTTCTTC. It is translated as CASSPGLAGGEQFF. The whole variable domain, filled in from reference TRBV5-1 and TRBJ2-1, reads KAGVTQTPRYLIKTRGQQVTLSCSPISGHRSVSWYQQTPGQGLQFLFEYFSETQRNKGNFPGRFSGRQFSNSRSEMNVSTLELGDSALYLCASSPGLAGGEQFFGPGTRLTVL.

The chain employs TRBV7-8 and TRBJ2-7; 8 bases line up with TRBD2. The V segment lost 5 bases and the J segment 1 base; nucleotides outside the gene matches: 13. Germline loops: CDR1 SGHVS, CDR2 FQNEAQ. This CDR3 comprises 17 residues. This CDR3 reads CASSRLPSGGGSYEQYF. The CDR3, as DNA: TGTGCCAGCAGCCGCCTTCCATCGGGGGGGGGATCCTACGAGCAGTACTTC.

A few counts support this clonotype. V gene TRBV7-7 combines with J gene TRBJ2-5; no definite D call. The CDR3 runs 13 residues. The V end lost 5 bases, the J end lost 5 bases, and 12 bases lay between the germline ends. Germline V gene data show CDR1 as SSHAT and CDR2 as FNYEAQ (reference sequence). The CDR3: CASSTERRETQYF. CDR3 sequence (DNA): TGTGCCAGCAGCACAGAAAGGCGGGAGACCCAGTACTTC.

The V and J genes are TRBV3-1 and TRBJ1-2; 7 bases agree with TRBD1. From germline, CDR1 is LGHDT and CDR2 YNNKEL (reference sequence). Trimming at V came to 1 base and at J to 4 bases, leaving 6 bases not matched to a gene. The CDR3 has 15 amino acids. CDR3 nucleotide sequence: TGTGCCAGCAGCCAAGGAGGGGGCAAGCTCTATGGCTACACCTTC. Amino acids: CASSQGGGKLYGYTF.

Only a few counts were recorded for this clonotype. As DNA, the CDR3 is TGCGCCAGCAGCTCGACAGGGACCTTATACAATGAGCAGTTCTTC. It translates to CASSSTGTLYNEQFF. The chain uses TRBV5-1 and TRBJ2-1; 7 nucleotides agree with TRBD1. The ends lost 3 bases at V and 4 bases at J; junction bases unmatched: 7. The CDR3 consists of 15 residues. Germline V gives CDR1 SGHRS, CDR2 YFSETQ.

This clonotype appeared a few times. This chain links TRBV7-8 with TRBJ2-7; D call uncertain. In germline, CDR1 is SGHVS, CDR2 FQNEAQ. This CDR3 region has 15 residues. V lost 1 base and J lost 0, with 10 bases in between. CDR3 amino acids: CASSLVAFSSYEQYF. CDR3 DNA sequence: TGTGCCAGCAGCTTAGTCGCATTCAGCTCCTACGAGCAGTACTTC.

This chain joins TRBV12-3 or TRBV12-4 and TRBJ1-5, with a tentative D call TRBD1 (6 bases). CDR3 length: 15 residues. V lost 5 bases and J 11 bases, leaving 22 bases between the germline ends. The CDR3 region is CASSNGQSPGVAQHF. CDR3 DNA sequence: TGTGCCAGCAGTAATGGACAGTCTCCAGGGGTGGCCCAGCATTTT.

The chain is built from TRBV18 and TRBJ2-7; the D gene is possibly TRBD2 (5 bases). Germline CDR1 reads KGHSH; CDR2 reads LQKENI. Trimming removed 3 bases from V and 3 bases from J, with 18 bases in between. The CDR3 has 16 amino acids. CDR3 sequence: CASSPEGWRSVYEQYF. As DNA, the CDR3 is TGTGCCAGCTCACCGGAAGGATGGAGGTCGGTCTACGAGCAGTACTTC.

Only a few counts were recorded for this clonotype. This chain connects TRBV6-5 to TRBJ2-2, with D possibly matching TRBD1 (5 bases). In germline, CDR1 is MNHEY, CDR2 SVGAGI. The CDR3 has 14 amino acids. The ends were cut back, 4 bases at V and 4 bases at J, with 10 bases in the middle. In DNA form, the CDR3 reads TGTGCCAGCAGTTGGGGCAGAAGCACCGGGGAGCTGTTTTTT. Its translation is CASSWGRSTGELFF.

This clonotype was seen a handful of times. V gene TRBV5-4 combines with J gene TRBJ2-7, with D maybe TRBD1 (6 bases). The CDR3 is 12 residues long. Germline CDR1 is SGHNT and CDR2 is YYREEE (reference sequence). V lost 3 bases to trimming and J lost 3 bases, with 7 bases between them. The DNA for the CDR3 is TGTGCCAGCAGCTCGGGACACTACGAGCAGTACTTC. Amino acids: CASSSGHYEQYF. The full variable domain, completed using reference TRBV5-4 and TRBJ2-7, is ETGVTQSPTHLIKTRGQQVTLRCSSQSGHNTVSWYQQALGQGPQFIFQYYREEENGRGNFPPRFSGLQFPNYSSELNVNALELDDSALYLCASSSGHYEQYFGPGTRLTVT.

The CDR3, as DNA: TGTGCCAGCAAAGAACCCAGACTGAACACTGAAGCTTTCTTT. It is translated as CASKEPRLNTEAFF. The rearrangement uses TRBV12-3 or TRBV12-4 and TRBJ1-1; D not resolved. This CDR3 is built from 14 residues. Trimming shortened V by 7 bases and J by 0 bases, and 12 bases separated the two germline ends.

In its sample, this clonotype was seen once. This chain links TRBV11-2 with TRBJ2-5, with D possibly TRBD2 on 6 matching bases. There are 16 residues in the CDR3. Trimming took off 2 bases at V and 2 bases at J, with 15 bases between the two ends. Germline V CDR1 and CDR2: SGHAT, FQNNGV. This chain's CDR3 is CASSLNPGLRQETQYF. CDR3 DNA sequence: TGTGCCAGCAGCTTAAACCCGGGACTCCGGCAAGAGACCCAGTACTTC.

The chain uses TRBV12-3 or TRBV12-4 and TRBJ2-5, with D perhaps given as TRBD1 or TRBD2 (6 bases each). The length of the CDR3 is 13 residues. V shed 5 bases and J shed 11 bases, with 18 bases lying between them. The chain's CDR3 is CASSLNNREAQYF. CDR3 DNA sequence: TGTGCCAGCAGTCTAAATAACAGGGAGGCTCAGTACTTC.